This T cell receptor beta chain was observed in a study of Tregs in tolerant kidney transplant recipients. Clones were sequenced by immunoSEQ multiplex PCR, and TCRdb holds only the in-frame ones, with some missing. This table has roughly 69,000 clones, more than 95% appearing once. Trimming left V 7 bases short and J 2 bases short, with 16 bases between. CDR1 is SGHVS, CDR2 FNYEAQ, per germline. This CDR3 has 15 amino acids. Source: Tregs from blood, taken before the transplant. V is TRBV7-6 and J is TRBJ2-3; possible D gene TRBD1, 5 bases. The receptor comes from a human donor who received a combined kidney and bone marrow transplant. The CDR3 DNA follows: TGTGCCAGCAACATTGGAGCAGGGATCACAGATACGCAGTATTTT. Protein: CASNIGAGITDTQYF.